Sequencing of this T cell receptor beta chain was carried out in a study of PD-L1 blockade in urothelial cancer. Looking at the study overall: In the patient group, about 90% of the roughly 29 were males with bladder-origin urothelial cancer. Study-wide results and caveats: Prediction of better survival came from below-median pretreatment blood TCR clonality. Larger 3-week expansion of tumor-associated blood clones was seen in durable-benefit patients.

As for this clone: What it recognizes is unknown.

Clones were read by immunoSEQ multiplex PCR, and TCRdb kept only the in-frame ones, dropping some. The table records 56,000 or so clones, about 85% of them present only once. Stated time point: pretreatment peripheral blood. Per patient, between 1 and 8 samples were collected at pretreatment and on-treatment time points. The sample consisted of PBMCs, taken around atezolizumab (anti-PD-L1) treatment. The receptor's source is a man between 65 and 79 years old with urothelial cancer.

CDR3 amino acids: CASSLGSGINYEQYF. The CDR3 DNA is TGTGCCAGCAGCTTGGGTAGCGGGATTAATTACGAGCAGTACTTC. This rearrangement joins TRBV7-9 to TRBJ2-7; 8 bases map to TRBD2. J lost 4 bases, V lost 3 bases, and 8 bases had no gene match. This CDR3 has 15 amino acids. Germline loops: CDR1 SEHNR, CDR2 FQNEAQ (reference sequence).